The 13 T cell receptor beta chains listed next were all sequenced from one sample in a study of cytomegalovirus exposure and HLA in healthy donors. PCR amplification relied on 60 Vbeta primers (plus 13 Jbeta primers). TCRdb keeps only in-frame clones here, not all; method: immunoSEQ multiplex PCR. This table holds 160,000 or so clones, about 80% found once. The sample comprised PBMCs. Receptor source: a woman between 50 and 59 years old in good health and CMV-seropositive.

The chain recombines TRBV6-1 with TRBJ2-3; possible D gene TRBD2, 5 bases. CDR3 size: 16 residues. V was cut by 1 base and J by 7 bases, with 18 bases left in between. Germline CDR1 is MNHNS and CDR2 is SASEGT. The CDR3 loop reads CASSEGFGGWVHTQYF. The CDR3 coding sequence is TGTGCCAGCAGTGAAGGGTTTGGCGGGTGGGTACATACGCAGTATTTT.

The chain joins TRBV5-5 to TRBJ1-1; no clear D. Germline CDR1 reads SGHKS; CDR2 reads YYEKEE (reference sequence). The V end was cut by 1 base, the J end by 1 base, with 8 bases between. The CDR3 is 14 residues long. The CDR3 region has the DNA TGTGCCAGCAGCTTGTGGGCCCGGAACACTGAAGCTTTCTTT. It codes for CASSLWARNTEAFF.

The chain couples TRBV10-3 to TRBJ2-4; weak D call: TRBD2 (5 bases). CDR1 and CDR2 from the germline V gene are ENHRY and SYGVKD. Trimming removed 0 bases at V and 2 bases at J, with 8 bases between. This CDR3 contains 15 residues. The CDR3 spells CAISESGDPKNIQYF. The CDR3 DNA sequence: TGTGCCATCAGTGAGTCGGGAGACCCCAAAAACATTCAGTACTTC.

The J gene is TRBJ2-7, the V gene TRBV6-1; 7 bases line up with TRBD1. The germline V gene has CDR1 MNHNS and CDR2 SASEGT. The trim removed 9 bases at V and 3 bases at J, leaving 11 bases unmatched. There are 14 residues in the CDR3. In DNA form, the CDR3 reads TGTGCCAGTCACAGGGGCCTGCAGGGCTACGAGCAGTACTTC. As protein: CASHRGLQGYEQYF.

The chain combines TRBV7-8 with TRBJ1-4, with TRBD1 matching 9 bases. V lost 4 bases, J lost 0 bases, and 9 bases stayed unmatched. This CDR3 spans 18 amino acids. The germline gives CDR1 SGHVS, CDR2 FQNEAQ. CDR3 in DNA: TGTGCCAGCAGCTCTGATTCCCGACAGGGGGCAACTAATGAAAAACTGTTTTTT. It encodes CASSSDSRQGATNEKLFF. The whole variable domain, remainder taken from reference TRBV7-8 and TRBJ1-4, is GAGVSQSPRYKVAKRGQDVALRCDPISGHVSLFWYQQALGQGPEFLTYFQNEAQLDKSGLPSDRFFAERPEGSVSTLKIQRTQQEDSAVYLCASSSDSRQGATNEKLFFGSGTQLSVL.

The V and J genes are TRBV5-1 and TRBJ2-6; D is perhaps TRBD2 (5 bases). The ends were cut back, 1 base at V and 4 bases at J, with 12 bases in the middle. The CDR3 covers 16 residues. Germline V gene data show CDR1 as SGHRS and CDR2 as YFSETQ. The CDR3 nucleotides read TGCGCCAGCAGCTTGTCGGCGGGCTTAGGGGCCAACGTCCTGACTTTC. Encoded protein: CASSLSAGLGANVLTF.

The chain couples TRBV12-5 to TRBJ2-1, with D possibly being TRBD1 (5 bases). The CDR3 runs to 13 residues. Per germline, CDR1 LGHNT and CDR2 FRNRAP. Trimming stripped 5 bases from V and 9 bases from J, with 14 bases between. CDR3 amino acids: CASGQGQGTEQFF. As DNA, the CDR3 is TGTGCTAGTGGTCAAGGACAAGGAACTGAGCAGTTCTTC.

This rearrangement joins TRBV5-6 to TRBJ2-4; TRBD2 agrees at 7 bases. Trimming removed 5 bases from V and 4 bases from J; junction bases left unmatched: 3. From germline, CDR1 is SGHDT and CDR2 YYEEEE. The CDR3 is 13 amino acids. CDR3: CASSERGKNIQYF. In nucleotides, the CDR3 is TGTGCCAGCAGTGAGCGGGGAAAAAACATTCAGTACTTC.

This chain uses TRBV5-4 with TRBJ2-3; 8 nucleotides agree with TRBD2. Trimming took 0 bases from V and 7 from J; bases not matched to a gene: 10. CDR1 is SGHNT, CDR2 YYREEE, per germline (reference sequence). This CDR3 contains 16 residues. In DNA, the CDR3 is TGTGCCAGCAGCTTGGAAGTCGGGGGGGGTCGAAATACGCAGTATTTT. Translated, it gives CASSLEVGGGRNTQYF.

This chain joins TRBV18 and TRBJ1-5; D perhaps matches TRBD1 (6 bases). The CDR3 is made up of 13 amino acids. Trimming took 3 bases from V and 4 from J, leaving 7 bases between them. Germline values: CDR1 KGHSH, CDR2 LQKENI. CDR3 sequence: CASSPDRNQPQHF. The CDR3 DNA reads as TGTGCCAGCTCACCGGACAGAAATCAGCCCCAGCATTTT.

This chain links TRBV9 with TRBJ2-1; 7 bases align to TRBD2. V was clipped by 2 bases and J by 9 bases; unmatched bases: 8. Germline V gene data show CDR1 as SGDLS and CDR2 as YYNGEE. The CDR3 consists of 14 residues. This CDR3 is CASSVGGGNGEQFF. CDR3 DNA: TGTGCCAGCAGCGTGGGGGGGGGAAATGGTGAGCAGTTCTTC. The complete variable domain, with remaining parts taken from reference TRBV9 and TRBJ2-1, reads DSGVTQTPKHLITATGQRVTLRCSPRSGDLSVYWYQQSLDQGLQFLIQYYNGEERAKGNILERFSAQQFPDLHSELNLSSLELGDSALYFCASSVGGGNGEQFFGPGTRLTVL.

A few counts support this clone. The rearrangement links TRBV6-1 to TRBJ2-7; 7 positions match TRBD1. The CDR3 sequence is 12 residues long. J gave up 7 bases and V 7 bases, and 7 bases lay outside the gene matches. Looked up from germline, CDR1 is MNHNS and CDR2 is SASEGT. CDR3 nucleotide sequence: TGTGCCAGCACATCGACAGGGCGTGAGCAGTACGTC. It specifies CASTSTGREQYV.

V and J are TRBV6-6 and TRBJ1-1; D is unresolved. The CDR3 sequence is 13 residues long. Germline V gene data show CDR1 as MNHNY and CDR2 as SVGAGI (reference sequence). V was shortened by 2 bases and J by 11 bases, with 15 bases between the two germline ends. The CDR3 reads CASSYGSGFPAFF. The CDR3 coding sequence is TGTGCCAGCAGTTACGGTTCGGGTTTCCCGGCTTTCTTT.